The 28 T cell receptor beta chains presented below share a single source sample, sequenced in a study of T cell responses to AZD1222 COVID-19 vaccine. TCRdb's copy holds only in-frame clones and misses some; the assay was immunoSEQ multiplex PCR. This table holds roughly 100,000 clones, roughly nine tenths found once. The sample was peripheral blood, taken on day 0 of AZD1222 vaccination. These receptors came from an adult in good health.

In nucleotides, the CDR3 is TGTGCCAGCTCACGGGCAGTACCACTGTTTGAGTGGAATTCACCCCTCCACTTT. Encoded protein: CASSRAVPLFEWNSPLHF. The chain couples TRBV18 to TRBJ1-6; D is undetermined. Per germline, CDR1 KGHSH and CDR2 LQKENI. The CDR3 extends over 18 amino acids. Trimming removed 4 bases at V and 7 bases at J, with 23 bases between.

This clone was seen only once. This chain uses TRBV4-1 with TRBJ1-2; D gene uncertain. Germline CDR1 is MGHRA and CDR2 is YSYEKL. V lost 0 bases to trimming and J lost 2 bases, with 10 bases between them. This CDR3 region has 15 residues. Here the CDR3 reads CASSQDLGTNYGYTF. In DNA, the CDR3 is TGCGCCAGCAGCCAAGATTTAGGTACCAACTATGGCTACACCTTC.

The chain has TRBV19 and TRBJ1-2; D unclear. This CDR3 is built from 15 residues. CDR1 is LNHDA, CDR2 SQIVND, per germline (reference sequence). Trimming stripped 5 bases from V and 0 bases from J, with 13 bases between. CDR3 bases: TGTGCCAGTAGTCTAGCAATGGGATCTAACTATGGCTACACCTTC. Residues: CASSLAMGSNYGYTF.

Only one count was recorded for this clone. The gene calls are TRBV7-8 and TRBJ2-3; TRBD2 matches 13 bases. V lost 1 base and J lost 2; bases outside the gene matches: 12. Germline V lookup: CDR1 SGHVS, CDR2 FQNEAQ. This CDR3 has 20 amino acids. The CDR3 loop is CASSLVVLAGGPSTTDTQYF. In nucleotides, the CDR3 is TGTGCCAGCAGCTTAGTGGTACTAGCGGGGGGGCCAAGTACCACAGATACGCAGTATTTT.

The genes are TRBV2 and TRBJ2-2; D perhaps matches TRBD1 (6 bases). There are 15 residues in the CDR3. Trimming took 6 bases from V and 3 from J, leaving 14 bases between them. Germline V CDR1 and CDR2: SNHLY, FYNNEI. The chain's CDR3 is CASSQTGRDTGELFF. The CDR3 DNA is TGTGCCAGCAGCCAGACAGGTCGTGACACCGGGGAGCTGTTTTTT.

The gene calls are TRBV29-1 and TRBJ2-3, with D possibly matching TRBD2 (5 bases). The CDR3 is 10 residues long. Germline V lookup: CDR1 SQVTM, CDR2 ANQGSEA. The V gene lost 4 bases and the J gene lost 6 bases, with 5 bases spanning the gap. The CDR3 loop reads CSVGRDTQYF. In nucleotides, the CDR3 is TGCAGCGTTGGGAGGGATACGCAGTATTTT.

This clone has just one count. The CDR3 nucleotides are TGTGCCTGGGGGAGGTTTAGCAATCAGCCCCAGCATTTT. It codes for CAWGRFSNQPQHF. This rearrangement joins TRBV30 to TRBJ1-5, with D unclear. V dropped 5 bases and J dropped 0 bases, with 8 bases sitting between them. The CDR3 spans 13 residues. Germline V gene lookup returns CDR1 GTSNPN and CDR2 SVGIG (reference sequence).

The CDR3 protein is CASSGSLGQGQGYTF. CDR3 DNA: TGTGCCAGCTCCGGATCACTGGGACAGGGCCAAGGCTACACCTTC. The chain couples TRBV18 to TRBJ1-2, with 9 bases that match TRBD1. Germline CDR1 KGHSH, CDR2 LQKENI. The V segment lost 6 bases and the J segment 8 bases; nucleotides outside the gene matches: 13. The CDR3 is made up of 15 amino acids.

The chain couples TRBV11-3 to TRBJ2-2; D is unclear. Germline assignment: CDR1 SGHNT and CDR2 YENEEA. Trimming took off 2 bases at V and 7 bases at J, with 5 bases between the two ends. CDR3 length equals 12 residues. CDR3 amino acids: CASSLTHGELFF. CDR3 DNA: TGTGCCAGCAGCTTAACTCACGGGGAGCTGTTTTTT.

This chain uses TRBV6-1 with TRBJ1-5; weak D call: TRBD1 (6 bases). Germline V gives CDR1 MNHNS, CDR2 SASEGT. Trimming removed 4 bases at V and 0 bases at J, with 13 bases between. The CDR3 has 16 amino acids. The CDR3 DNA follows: TGTGCCAGCAGTGCGATAGGGGGTTATAGCAATCAGCCCCAGCATTTT. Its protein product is CASSAIGGYSNQPQHF.

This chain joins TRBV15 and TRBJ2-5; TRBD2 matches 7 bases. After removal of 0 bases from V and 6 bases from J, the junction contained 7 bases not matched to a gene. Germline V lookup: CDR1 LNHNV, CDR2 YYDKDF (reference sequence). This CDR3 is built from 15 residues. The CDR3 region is CATSRDQGLTKTQYF. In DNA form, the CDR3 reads TGTGCCACCAGCAGAGATCAGGGACTAACAAAGACCCAGTACTTC.

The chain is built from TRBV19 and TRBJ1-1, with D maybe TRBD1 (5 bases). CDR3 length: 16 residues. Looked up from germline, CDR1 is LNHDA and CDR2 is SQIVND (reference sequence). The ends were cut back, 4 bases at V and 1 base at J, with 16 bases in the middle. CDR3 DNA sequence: TGTGCCAGTAGTACCTGGGCCACAGGTGGGAACACTGAAGCTTTCTTT. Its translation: CASSTWATGGNTEAFF.

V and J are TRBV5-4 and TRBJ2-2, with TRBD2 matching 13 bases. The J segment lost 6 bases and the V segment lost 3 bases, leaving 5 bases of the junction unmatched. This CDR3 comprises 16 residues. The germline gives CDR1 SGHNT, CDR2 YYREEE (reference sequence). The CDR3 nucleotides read TGTGCCAGCAGCTCGACTAGCGGGGGGCGGGCCGGGGAGCTGTTTTTT. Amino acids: CASSSTSGGRAGELFF.

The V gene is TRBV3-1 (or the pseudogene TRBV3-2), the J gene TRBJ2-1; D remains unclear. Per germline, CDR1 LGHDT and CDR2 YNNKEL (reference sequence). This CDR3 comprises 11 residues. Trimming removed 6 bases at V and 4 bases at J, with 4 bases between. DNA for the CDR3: TGTGCCAGCAGATCATACAATGAGCAGTTCTTC. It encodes CASRSYNEQFF.

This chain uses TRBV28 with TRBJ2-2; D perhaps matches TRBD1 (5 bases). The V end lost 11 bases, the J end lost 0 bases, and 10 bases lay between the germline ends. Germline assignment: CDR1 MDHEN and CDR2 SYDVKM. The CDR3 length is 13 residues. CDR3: CAAQGSNTGELFF. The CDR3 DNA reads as TGTGCCGCGCAGGGCTCGAACACCGGGGAGCTGTTTTTT. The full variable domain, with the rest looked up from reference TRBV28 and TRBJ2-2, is DVKVTQSSRYLVKRTGEKVFLECVQDMDHENMFWYRQDPGLGLRLIYFSYDVKMKEKGDIPEGYSVSREKKERFSLILESASTNQTSMYLCAAQGSNTGELFFGEGSRLTVL.

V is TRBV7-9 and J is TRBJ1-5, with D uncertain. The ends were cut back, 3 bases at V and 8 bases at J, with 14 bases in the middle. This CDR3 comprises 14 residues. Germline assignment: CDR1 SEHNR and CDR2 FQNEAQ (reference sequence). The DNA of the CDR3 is TGTGCCAGCAGCTTGGGGTCTCTAATTGAGCCCCAGCATTTT. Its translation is CASSLGSLIEPQHF.

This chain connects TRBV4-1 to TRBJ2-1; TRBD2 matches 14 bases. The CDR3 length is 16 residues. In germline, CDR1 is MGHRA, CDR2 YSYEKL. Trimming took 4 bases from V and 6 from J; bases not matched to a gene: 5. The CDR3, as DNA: TGCGCCAGCAGCCCTTGGACTAGCGGGGGGCGCAATGAGCAGTTCTTC. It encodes CASSPWTSGGRNEQFF.

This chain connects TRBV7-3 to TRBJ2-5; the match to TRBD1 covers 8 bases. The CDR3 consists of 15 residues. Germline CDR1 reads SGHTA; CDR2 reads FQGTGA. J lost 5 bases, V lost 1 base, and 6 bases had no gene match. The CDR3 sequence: CASSLSAGGRETQYF. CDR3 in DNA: TGTGCCAGCAGCTTAAGTGCAGGGGGCCGGGAGACCCAGTACTTC.

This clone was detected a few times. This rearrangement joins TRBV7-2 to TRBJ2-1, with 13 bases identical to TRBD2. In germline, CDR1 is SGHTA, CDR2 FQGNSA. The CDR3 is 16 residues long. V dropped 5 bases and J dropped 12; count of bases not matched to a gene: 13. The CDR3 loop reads CASSPRTSGGLLGQFF. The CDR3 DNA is TGTGCCAGCAGCCCACGGACTAGCGGGGGCTTATTGGGGCAGTTCTTC. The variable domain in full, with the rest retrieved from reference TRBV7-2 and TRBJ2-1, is GAGVSQSPSNKVTEKGKDVELRCDPISGHTALYWYRQSLGQGLEFLIYFQGNSAPDKSGLPSDRFSAERTGGSVSTLTIQRTQQEDSAVYLCASSPRTSGGLLGQFFGPGTRLTVL.

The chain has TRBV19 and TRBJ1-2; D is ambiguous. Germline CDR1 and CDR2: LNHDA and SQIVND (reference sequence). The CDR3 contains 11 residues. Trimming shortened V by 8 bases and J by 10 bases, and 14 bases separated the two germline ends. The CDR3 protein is CASLIGRLYTF. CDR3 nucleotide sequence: TGTGCCAGTTTAATTGGCAGACTCTACACCTTC.

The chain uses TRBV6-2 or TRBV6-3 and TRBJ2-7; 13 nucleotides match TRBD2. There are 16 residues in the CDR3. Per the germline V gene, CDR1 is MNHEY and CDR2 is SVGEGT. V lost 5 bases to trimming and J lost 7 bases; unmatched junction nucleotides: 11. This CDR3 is CASSRLAGGFRGEQYF. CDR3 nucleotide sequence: TGTGCCAGCAGTCGACTAGCGGGGGGCTTTCGGGGTGAGCAGTACTTC.

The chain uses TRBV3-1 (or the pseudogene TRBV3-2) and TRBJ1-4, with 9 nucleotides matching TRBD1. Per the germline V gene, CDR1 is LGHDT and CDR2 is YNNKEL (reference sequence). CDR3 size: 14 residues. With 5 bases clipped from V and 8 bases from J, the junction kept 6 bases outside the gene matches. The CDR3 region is CASSLMTGGEKLFF. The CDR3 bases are TGTGCCAGCAGCTTGATGACAGGGGGGGAAAAACTGTTTTTT.

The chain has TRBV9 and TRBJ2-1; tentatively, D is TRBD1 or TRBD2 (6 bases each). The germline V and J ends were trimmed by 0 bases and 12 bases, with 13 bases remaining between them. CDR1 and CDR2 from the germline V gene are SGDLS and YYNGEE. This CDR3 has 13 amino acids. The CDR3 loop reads CASSVEGGRGQFF. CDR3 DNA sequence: TGTGCCAGCAGCGTAGAGGGGGGCAGGGGGCAGTTCTTC.

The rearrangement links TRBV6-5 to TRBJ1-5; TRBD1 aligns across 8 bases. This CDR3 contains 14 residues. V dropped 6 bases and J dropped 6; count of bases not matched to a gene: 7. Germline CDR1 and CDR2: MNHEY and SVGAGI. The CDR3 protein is CASRDREESQPQHF. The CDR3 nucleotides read TGTGCCAGCAGGGACAGGGAAGAAAGTCAGCCCCAGCATTTT.

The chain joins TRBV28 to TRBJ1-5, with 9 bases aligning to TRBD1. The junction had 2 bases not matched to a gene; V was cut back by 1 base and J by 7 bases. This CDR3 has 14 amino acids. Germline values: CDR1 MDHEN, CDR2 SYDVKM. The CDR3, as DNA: TGTGCCAGCAGTTTATTGGGACAGGGACAGCCCCAGCATTTT. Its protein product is CASSLLGQGQPQHF.

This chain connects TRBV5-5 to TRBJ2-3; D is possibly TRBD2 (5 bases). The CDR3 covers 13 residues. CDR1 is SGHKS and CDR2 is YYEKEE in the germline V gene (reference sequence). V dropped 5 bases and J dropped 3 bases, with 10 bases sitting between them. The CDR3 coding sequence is TGTGCCAGCAGGCGGCTAGCAACAGATACGCAGTATTTT. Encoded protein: CASRRLATDTQYF.

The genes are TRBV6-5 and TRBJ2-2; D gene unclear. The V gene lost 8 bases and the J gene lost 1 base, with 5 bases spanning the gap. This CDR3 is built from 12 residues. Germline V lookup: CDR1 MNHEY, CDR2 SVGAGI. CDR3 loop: CASSRNTGELFF. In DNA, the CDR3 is TGTGCCAGCTCCCGGAACACCGGGGAGCTGTTTTTT.

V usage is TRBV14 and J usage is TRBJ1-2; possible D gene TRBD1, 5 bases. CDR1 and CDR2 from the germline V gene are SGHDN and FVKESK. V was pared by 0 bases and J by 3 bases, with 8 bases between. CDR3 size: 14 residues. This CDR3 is CASSQDQGYYGYTF. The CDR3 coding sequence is TGTGCCAGCAGCCAAGATCAGGGCTACTATGGCTACACCTTC. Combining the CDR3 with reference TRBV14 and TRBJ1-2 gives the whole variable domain EAGVTQFPSHSVIEKGQTVTLRCDPISGHDNLYWYRRVMGKEIKFLLHFVKESKQDESGMPNNRFLAERTGGTYSTLKVQPAELEDSGVYFCASSQDQGYYGYTFGSGTRLTVV.